The T cell receptor beta chain under discussion was sequenced for a study of T cell repertoires in ileal Crohn's disease. Whole-study results and caveats: All patients with clonality above 26.8% had endoscopic recurrence.

The length of the CDR3 is 14 residues. Trimming cost V 4 bases and J 3 bases, with 13 bases left between them. CDR1 is KGHSH, CDR2 LQKENI, per germline. Sample time point: inflamed ileum from the surgical specimen. This clone showed up just once. Antigen: not known. Sequencing used immunoSEQ multiplex PCR; TCRdb keeps in-frame clones, though not all of them. Among 8,000 or so clones listed, 65% to 90% were seen once. The receptor was derived from an adult with Crohn's disease. The sample was ileal tissue. The chain couples TRBV18 to TRBJ2-7, with a weak D call TRBD2 (6 bases). CDR3 sequence: CASSRDSSSYEQYF. The CDR3, as DNA: TGTGCCAGCTCACGGGACTCCTCCAGCTACGAGCAGTACTTC.